The rows below give T cell receptor beta chains drawn from one sample of a study of blood T cell repertoires in COVID-19. Only in-frame clones appear in the TCRdb table, and some are missing; sequencing was by immunoSEQ multiplex PCR. The sample consists of some 510,000 clones, approximately 88% of them appearing once. The sequenced sample consisted of PBMCs or T cells enriched from blood (not recorded which). The receptors derive from a woman aged 35 to 49 who had recovered from COVID-19. Each CDR3 is given with its conserved first and last residue. Only some rows state a clone size, as once, few, many or a class for expanded clones.

abundance	v_gene	CDR3aa
NA	TRBV30	CAWSNLDVGTQYF
once	TRBV5-5	CASSATEPGVQQYF
once	TRBV5-4	CASSSLAGRARNEQFF
NA	TRBV4-1	CASSRYHLQGVDNEQFF
NA	TRBV28	CASRPGTLNQPQHF
NA	TRBV7-7	CASSPTRTGGRTGELFF
NA	TRBV29-1	CSVRLQEGQPQHF
NA	TRBV27	CASSLGLAGGEQYF
NA	TRBV9	CASSVGRNGEQYF
NA	TRBV19	CASGEPSYNEQFF
few	TRBV7-2	CASSRGGLATEQYF
NA	TRBV5-5	CASSLEQGARGSPLHF
NA	TRBV6-4	CASSPLGTSGRREQYF
NA	TRBV7-8	CASSTPTGVDYGYTF
NA	TRBV19	CASSPRGGGSSYEQYF
NA	TRBV11-3	CASSPDLNTEAFF
NA	TRBV5-6	CASSPPIRGTEAFF
NA	TRBV9	CASSVALAGRHEQYF
NA	TRBV4-1	CASSPGQGAIATQYF
NA	TRBV14	CASSPFVGRGANEQFF
NA	TRBV9	CASSARDSSVVNEQFF
NA	TRBV18	CASSRRDTGELFF
NA	TRBV2	CASRGQGRETQYF
few	TRBV3-1/TRBV3-2	CASSQDISNTEAFF
NA	TRBV19	CASRDQGSDQPQHF
NA	TRBV28	CASSSPTTGTYGYTF
NA	TRBV27	CASSRPGLAADTQYF
NA	TRBV10-2	CASSENGGGRVVTYNSPLHF
NA	TRBV30	CAWNGDRGYEQYF
NA	TRBV2	CASSGRQGTDTQYF
NA	TRBV19	CASSIVRTGGNEKLFF
NA	TRBV6-2/TRBV6-3	CASSYGIAYSYEQYF
NA	TRBV29-1	CSVQGTYYGYTF
once	TRBV19	CASSLREKLPLHF
NA	TRBV24-1	CATSEPGLAGQETQYF
NA	TRBV15	CATSSSRGLAYSTDTQYF
NA	TRBV7-9	CASSLTGGEQYF
NA	TRBV7-6	CASSPPGQASLDEAFF
NA	TRBV19	CASYREGSTVFSGYTF
NA	TRBV7-6	CASSLESQGARETQYF
NA	TRBV3-1/TRBV3-2	CASSQATGNGYTF
once	TRBV7-2	CASRRDRAYEQYF
NA	TRBV12-5	CASGLVQGGAGQTQYF
few	TRBV12-3/TRBV12-4	CASSLGNRSGAFF
NA	TRBV11-3	CASSPRDRSSYEQYF